This T cell receptor (beta chain) was obtained from a study of blood T cell repertoires in COVID-19 (dated by TCRdb to 2018 to 2021). With regard to the full study: The collaborator samples originated in the United States, Italy and Spain and spanned the acute and convalescent phases of COVID-19. The material from the prospective study consisted of cDNA or gDNA derived from T cells, B-cell-depleted T cells, or PBMCs. Subjects who had been exposed to COVID-19, were actively infected with it, or had recovered from it provided the deeply sampled blood TCRbeta repertoires that made up the dataset. The repertoires were released in a freely available public database meant as a resource for research on the immune response to SARS-CoV-2. The samples were drawn from two sources: the first 160 participants of the ongoing ImmuneRACE study, and 1,000 to 1,500 subjects contributed by 6 global collaborators. A de-identified subject ID, COVID-19 status, age in years and sex were almost always included in the sample metadata. Where HLA class I and class II types were available, the types were taken from metadata supplied by the sample provider, not from assay-based typing.

The research as a whole found: Clinical and demographic metadata were provided uncurated, with the amount varying by source and participant.

Each collaborating institution followed its own protocols to collect whole blood in K2EDTA tubes. Collaborator samples were shipped for TCRbeta analysis as frozen whole blood, isolated PBMCs, or DNA extracted from either sample type. Spanning cysteine to phenylalanine, the CDR3 consists of 13 amino acids. Of the read, only the CDR3 DNA is kept; its 39 bases are in frame from base 1. From a lookup of the germline V gene, CDR1 and CDR2 are ENHRY and SYGVKD. Deletion took 3 bases off V and 7 bases off J, with a span of 9 bases between the germline ends. This clone was recorded once. Its antigen remains undetermined. One base away there is no much larger clone; base qualities are not given. TCRbeta CDR3 regions were amplified from genomic DNA using the immunoSEQ Assay, a bias-controlled multiplex PCR. The original methods were these. Within the assay, amplification of reference gene primers was used to estimate how many nucleated cells each sample contained. To quantify the absolute abundance of each unique TCRbeta CDR3 rearrangement, sequence reads were collapsed and filtered. Productive Simpson clonality was computed per sample as the square root of Simpson's diversity index over productive rearrangements. TCRdb took over this immuneACCESS table, retaining in-frame rearrangements with V and J assigned. Such tables are incomplete; in checked studies, under half of the missing clones stem from an unresolved V gene, and the remainder is unexplained. V, J and clone size are those of that table, while D and trimming were read from the DNA. The sample records approximately 100,000 clones, approximately 85% of which are singletons. The biggest ten clones account for 2% to 2.5% of the sample.

Recombination connected TRBV10-3 to TRBJ2-2, with no D gene named confidently. This clonotype originated in a human donor in a cohort sampled during active COVID-19. Sequenced: peripheral blood. The nucleotide sequence reads TGTGCCATCAGTGATATGGCAGTCGGGGAGCTGTTTTTT. Its translation is CAISDMAVGELFF.